Listed here is a single T cell receptor beta chain. The target antigen is unknown. The CDR3 end falls 3 residues outside the read, so it is completed with the germline J gene. Some clones are missing from TCRdb's copy, which holds only in-frame ones; the method was immunoSEQ multiplex PCR. The table for this sample gives around 19,000 clones. The data are from a study of T cells in women clearing cervical HPV infection. About the study: Cases' blood sampling followed lesion detection by median around 23 weeks (90 to 200). Study conclusions and caveats: Cases carried less TRBV6-7 than controls: roughly 0.11% versus 0.16%.

The CDR3 contains 12 residues. Germline V CDR1 and CDR2: SGHTA, FQGNSA. The sequence came from a woman aged 18 to 75 with a cervical HPV16 infection that either progressed to CIN3+ or cleared (not recorded which). V usage is TRBV7-2 and J usage is TRBJ1-2; D not certain. The sequenced material came from blood buffy coat. CDR3 DNA (partial): TGTGCCAGCAGCTTAGGGTCCTACGAC. This gives the protein CASSLGSYD. The whole CDR3 protein is CASSLGSYDYTF. Looking up the rest from reference TRBV7-2 and TRBJ1-2 gives the full variable domain: GAGVSQSPSNKVTEKGKDVELRCDPISGHTALYWYRQSLGQGLEFLIYFQGNSAPDKSGLPSDRFSAERTGGSVSTLTIQRTQQEDSAVYLCASSLGSYDYTFGSGTRLTVV.